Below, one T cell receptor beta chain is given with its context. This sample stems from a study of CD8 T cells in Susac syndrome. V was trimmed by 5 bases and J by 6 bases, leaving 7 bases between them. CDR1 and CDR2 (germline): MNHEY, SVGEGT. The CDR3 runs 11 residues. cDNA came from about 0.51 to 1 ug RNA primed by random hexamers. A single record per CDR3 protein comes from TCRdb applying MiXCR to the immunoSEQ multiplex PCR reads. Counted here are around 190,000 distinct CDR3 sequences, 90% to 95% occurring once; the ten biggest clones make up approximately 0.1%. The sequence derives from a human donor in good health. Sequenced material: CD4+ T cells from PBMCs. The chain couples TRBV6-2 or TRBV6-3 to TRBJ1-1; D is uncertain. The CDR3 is CASSQVAEAFF. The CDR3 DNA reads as TGTGCCAGCAGTCAAGTAGCTGAAGCTTTCTTT.